One sample yielded the 27 T cell receptor beta chains listed below, sequenced in a study of graft-versus-host responses after intestinal transplantation. The assay was immunoSEQ multiplex PCR, and TCRdb's table has in-frame clones only and misses some. The table shows under 100,000 clones, with roughly 92% occurring only once. The antigens for these receptors are not known. The material sequenced was unstimulated CD8+ T cells sorted from spleen or lymph node cells, taken before transplant. These receptors all stem from a human donor who was the organ donor for an intestinal transplant.

The V and J genes are TRBV7-2 and TRBJ2-1; D gene uncertain. The germline gives CDR1 SGHTA, CDR2 FQGNSA. CDR3 length: 12 residues. With 5 bases removed from V and 3 bases from J, the gap between germline ends came to 5 bases. The CDR3 protein is CASSQIYNEQFF. For the CDR3, the DNA is TGTGCCAGCAGCCAAATCTACAATGAGCAGTTCTTC. The whole variable domain, filled in from reference TRBV7-2 and TRBJ2-1, reads GAGVSQSPSNKVTEKGKDVELRCDPISGHTALYWYRQSLGQGLEFLIYFQGNSAPDKSGLPSDRFSAERTGGSVSTLTIQRTQQEDSAVYLCASSQIYNEQFFGPGTRLTVL.

This chain uses TRBV27 with TRBJ2-5, with a tentative D call TRBD1 (5 bases). The J call is in doubt because the DNA end fits TRBJ2-7 better. Germline V gene lookup returns CDR1 MNHEY and CDR2 SMNVEV (reference sequence). This CDR3 has 13 amino acids. DNA of the CDR3: TGTGCCAGCAGTTGGGGCTCGGCCTACGAGCAGTACTTC. This sequence encodes CASSWGSAYEQYF.

This clone was counted a single time. V and J are TRBV7-2 and TRBJ2-7, with TRBD2 matching 14 bases. Germline V gene data show CDR1 as SGHTA and CDR2 as FQGNSA. The CDR3 sequence is 15 residues long. The V segment lost 5 bases and the J segment 2 bases; nucleotides outside the gene matches: 2. CDR3 amino acids: CASSAGLAGAYEQYF. The CDR3 DNA sequence: TGTGCCAGCAGCGCGGGACTAGCGGGGGCCTACGAGCAGTACTTC.

The CDR3 loop reads CSPEGTQYF. CDR3 nucleotides: TGCAGTCCCGAGGGAACCCAGTACTTC. The V and J genes are TRBV20-1 and TRBJ2-5; perhaps TRBD2 as D (5 bases). CDR3 length: 9 amino acids. V was clipped by 8 bases and J by 8 bases, with 9 bases between them. Germline V gives CDR1 DFQATT, CDR2 SNEGSKA (reference sequence).

The rearrangement uses TRBV27 and TRBJ2-5; 11 bases are a match to TRBD1. The CDR3 covers 15 residues. Germline V gene sequence: CDR1 MNHEY, CDR2 SMNVEV (reference sequence). J lost 4 bases, V lost 7 bases, and 8 bases had no gene match. The CDR3 loop is CASNLGQGARETQYF. The CDR3 nucleotides read TGTGCCAGCAACCTAGGACAGGGGGCGAGAGAGACCCAGTACTTC.

The CDR3 nucleotides read TGTGCCAGCAGCGCCCGGACAGGGGTACATGGCTACACCTTC. This translates into CASSARTGVHGYTF. The chain carries TRBV14 and TRBJ1-2; 9 bases are shared with TRBD1. Germline-derived CDR1 and CDR2 are SGHDN and FVKESK. This CDR3 has 14 residues. The ends lost 5 bases at V and 6 bases at J; junction bases unmatched: 7.

This chain uses TRBV7-9 with TRBJ2-7, with 14 bases that match TRBD2. Trimming removed 5 bases from V and 2 bases from J; junction bases left unmatched: 11. Per the germline V gene, CDR1 is SEHNR and CDR2 is FQNEAQ (reference sequence). The CDR3 is 18 residues long. CDR3 sequence: CASSPLGLAGAQTYEQYF. For the CDR3, the DNA is TGTGCCAGCAGCCCCTTGGGACTAGCGGGGGCGCAAACCTACGAGCAGTACTTC.

V usage is TRBV6-6 and J usage is TRBJ2-7; 9 bases match TRBD1. The germline gives CDR1 MNHNY, CDR2 SVGAGI (reference sequence). The CDR3 totals 15 residues. Unmatched junction bases numbered 6, after V lost 2 bases and J lost 4 bases. The CDR3 loop reads CASSYGDRGTYEQYF. CDR3 nucleotides: TGTGCCAGCAGTTACGGCGACAGGGGGACTTACGAGCAGTACTTC.

On this clone itself: Within the sample, other DNA sequences also encode this same CDR3. This chain uses TRBV5-1 with TRBJ2-7; TRBD2 aligns across 9 bases. This CDR3 has 14 residues. J lost 1 base, V lost 7 bases, and 6 bases had no gene match. The germline gives CDR1 SGHRS, CDR2 YFSETQ. The CDR3 DNA sequence: TGCGCCAGCGAGCGAACTAGCGGGTCCTACGAGCAGTACTTC. Translating gives CASERTSGSYEQYF.

J is TRBJ1-4 and V is TRBV5-1; the D is unclear. V was cut by 0 bases and J by 1 base, with 10 bases left in between. This CDR3 has 16 residues. Germline V gene sequence: CDR1 SGHRS, CDR2 YFSETQ. Here the CDR3 reads CASSLGEGGTNEKLFF. DNA for the CDR3: TGCGCCAGCAGCTTGGGCGAGGGAGGAACTAATGAAAAACTGTTTTTT.

The chain has TRBV27 and TRBJ2-2; TRBD2 aligns across 9 bases. CDR1 is MNHEY and CDR2 is SMNVEV in the germline V gene (reference sequence). The V segment lost 3 bases and the J segment 5 bases; nucleotides outside the gene matches: 4. CDR3 length: 15 residues. CDR3 residues: CASSFYSGGTGELFF. The CDR3 region has the DNA TGTGCCAGCAGTTTTTATAGCGGGGGTACCGGGGAGCTGTTTTTT.

The chain uses TRBV4-2 and TRBJ1-5; D call uncertain. CDR1 is LGHNA, CDR2 YNFKEQ, per germline. The CDR3 extends over 15 amino acids. V was cut by 1 base and J by 0 bases, with 7 bases left in between. The CDR3 DNA sequence: TGTGCCAGCAGCCAAGGCACTAATAGCAATCAGCCCCAGCATTTT. Its translation is CASSQGTNSNQPQHF.

The rearrangement links TRBV7-9 to TRBJ2-6, with 11 bases that match TRBD1. Looked up from germline, CDR1 is SEHNR and CDR2 is FQNEAQ (reference sequence). J gave up 0 bases and V 5 bases, and 9 bases lay outside the gene matches. This CDR3 has 19 residues. CDR3 protein: CASSGRPGTGGSGANVLTF. CDR3 nucleotide sequence: TGTGCCAGCAGCGGACGCCCCGGGACAGGGGGCTCTGGGGCCAACGTCCTGACTTTC.

The J gene is TRBJ1-1, the V gene TRBV27; tentative D call: TRBD1 (5 bases). The CDR3 spans 14 residues. The germline V gene has CDR1 MNHEY and CDR2 SMNVEV (reference sequence). With 5 bases removed from V and 6 bases from J, the gap between germline ends came to 16 bases. CDR3 nucleotides: TGTGCCAGCAGTCTGCACCAGGGTAACCCTGAAGCTTTCTTT. It codes for CASSLHQGNPEAFF.

The chain uses TRBV19 and TRBJ1-6; no firm D call. V lost 5 bases and J 11 bases, leaving 10 bases between the germline ends. Germline assignment: CDR1 LNHDA and CDR2 SQIVND (reference sequence). This CDR3 is built from 12 residues. In DNA, the CDR3 is TGTGCCAGTAGTGCGGGAGGTACACCCCTCCACTTT. The encoded protein is CASSAGGTPLHF.

The chain recombines TRBV19 with TRBJ2-1; 9 bases are a match to TRBD1. V lost 5 bases to trimming and J lost 5 bases; unmatched junction nucleotides: 10. CDR3 length: 16 amino acids. The germline CDR1 and CDR2 sequences are LNHDA and SQIVND (reference sequence). As DNA, the CDR3 is TGTGCCAGTAGTGTCGCCCTTGGGACAGGGAACAATGAGCAGTTCTTC. Translated: CASSVALGTGNNEQFF. Full variable domain (missing parts from reference TRBV19 and TRBJ2-1): DGGITQSPKYLFRKEGQNVTLSCEQNLNHDAMYWYRQDPGQGLRLIYYSQIVNDFQKGDIAEGYSVSREKKESFPLTVTSAQKNPTAFYLCASSVALGTGNNEQFFGPGTRLTVL.

The chain links TRBV6-5 to TRBJ2-7; 11 positions match TRBD2. This CDR3 has 13 residues. CDR1 and CDR2 from the germline V gene are MNHEY and SVGAGI. Trimming removed 7 bases from V and 6 bases from J; junction bases left unmatched: 5. CDR3 amino acids: CASMFSGGAEQYF. CDR3 bases: TGTGCCAGCATGTTTAGCGGGGGGGCCGAGCAGTACTTC.

The chain recombines TRBV4-2 with TRBJ1-1; D gene unclear. CDR1 LGHNA and CDR2 YNFKEQ come from the germline V gene. The germline V and J ends were trimmed by 3 bases and 1 base, with 9 bases remaining between them. The CDR3 covers 14 residues. The CDR3 DNA reads as TGTGCCAGCAGCCAGACAACTGGGAACACTGAAGCTTTCTTT. This translates into CASSQTTGNTEAFF.

The chain couples TRBV30 to TRBJ2-2; D is undetermined. V was shortened by 4 bases and J by 6 bases, with 12 bases between the two germline ends. This CDR3 comprises 13 residues. Germline loops: CDR1 GTSNPN, CDR2 SVGIG (reference sequence). CDR3 coding DNA: TGTGCCTGGAATTGGGCGAGTTCCGGGGAGCTGTTTTTT. Its protein is CAWNWASSGELFF.

This chain uses TRBV4-3 with TRBJ2-5; possibly TRBD1 for D (6 bases). Judging by the DNA end, TRBJ2-7 fits better; the J call may be wrong. The CDR3 covers 15 residues. Germline-derived CDR1 and CDR2 are LGHNA and YSLEER. The CDR3 loop is CASSQERGRGYEQYF. The CDR3, as DNA: TGCGCCAGCAGCCAAGAAAGGGGCAGGGGTTACGAGCAGTACTTC.

The chain has TRBV19 and TRBJ2-7, with a possible D match to TRBD2 (7 bases). Germline V gene sequence: CDR1 LNHDA, CDR2 SQIVND (reference sequence). The length of the CDR3 is 14 residues. Trimming took off 4 bases at V and 7 bases at J, with 17 bases between the two ends. CDR3 bases: TGTGCCAGTAGTACCTGGGGGGGCAATGAGGAGCAGTACTTC. Its translation: CASSTWGGNEEQYF.

This chain connects TRBV5-5 to TRBJ2-3; the D gene is possibly TRBD1 (6 bases). Trimming pared 4 bases from V and 1 base from J, leaving 19 bases between. Germline V CDR1 and CDR2: SGHKS, YYEKEE (reference sequence). This CDR3 comprises 17 residues. CDR3 in DNA: TGTGCCAGCAGCCCCACCACCGGACAGATCCGCACAGATACGCAGTATTTT. It encodes CASSPTTGQIRTDTQYF.

The chain couples TRBV4-1 to TRBJ1-1; D is ambiguous. The CDR3 loop spans 16 amino acids. Looked up from germline, CDR1 is MGHRA and CDR2 is YSYEKL. Trimming stripped 4 bases from V and 1 base from J, with 16 bases between. CDR3 DNA: TGCGCCAGCAGCCCCCTCGCGGGATACGAGAACACTGAAGCTTTCTTT. It encodes CASSPLAGYENTEAFF.

This rearrangement joins TRBV4-3 to TRBJ2-1, with 11 bases fitting TRBD2. Germline assignment: CDR1 LGHNA and CDR2 YSLEER. Trimming cost V 1 base and J 10 bases; bases outside gene matches: 6. CDR3 length: 15 amino acids. The CDR3 coding sequence is TGCGCCAGCAGCCAAGGCTCGGTAGCGGGGGGGGAGCAGTTCTTC. This translates into CASSQGSVAGGEQFF.

This clone was recorded a few times. The chain joins TRBV11-2 to TRBJ1-3, with 7 nucleotides matching TRBD1. V lost 6 bases, J lost 5 bases, and 10 bases stayed unmatched. The CDR3 has 15 residues. CDR1 is SGHAT, CDR2 FQNNGV, per germline. Here the CDR3 DNA reads TGTGCCAGCAGGCCGACAGGGATCGATAGAAACACCATATATTTT. It yields the protein CASRPTGIDRNTIYF.

This chain joins TRBV5-4 and TRBJ1-1; D possibly corresponds to TRBD1 (6 bases). V dropped 4 bases and J dropped 7 bases, with 11 bases sitting between them. The CDR3 length is 12 residues. Germline V gene lookup returns CDR1 SGHNT and CDR2 YYREEE (reference sequence). The CDR3 sequence is CASSTGPGEAFF. In nucleotides, the CDR3 is TGTGCCAGCAGCACAGGGCCCGGTGAAGCTTTCTTT.

The genes are TRBV2 and TRBJ2-1; D gene uncertain. The CDR3 is 10 amino acids. Germline V lookup: CDR1 SNHLY, CDR2 FYNNEI. V lost 7 bases to trimming and J lost 7 bases, with 5 bases between them. The CDR3 spells CASIGNEQFF. The DNA of the CDR3 is TGTGCCAGCATCGGGAATGAGCAGTTCTTC.